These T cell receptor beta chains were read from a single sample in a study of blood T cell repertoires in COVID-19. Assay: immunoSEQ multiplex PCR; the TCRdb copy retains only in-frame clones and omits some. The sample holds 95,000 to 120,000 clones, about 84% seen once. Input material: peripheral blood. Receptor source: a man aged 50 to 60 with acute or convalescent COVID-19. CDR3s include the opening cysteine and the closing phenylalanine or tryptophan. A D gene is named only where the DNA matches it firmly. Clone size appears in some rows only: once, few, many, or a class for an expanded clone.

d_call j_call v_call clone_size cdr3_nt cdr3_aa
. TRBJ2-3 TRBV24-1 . TGTGCCACCGCCCTTGGGAGCGTGGGAGATACGCAGTATTTT CATALGSVGDTQYF
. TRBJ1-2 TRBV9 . TGTGCCAGCAGCGTAGCCGGGTACGGCTACACCTTC CASSVAGYGYTF
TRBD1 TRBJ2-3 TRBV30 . TGTGCCTGGACAGGGGGCATAACAGATACGCAGTATTTT CAWTGGITDTQYF
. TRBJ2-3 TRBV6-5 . TGTGCCAGCAGTTCCCAAGCTGAAGATACGCAGTATTTT CASSSQAEDTQYF
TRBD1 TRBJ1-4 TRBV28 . TGTGCCAGCAGTTCTGAGACAGGGGGACAGGAAAAACTGTTTTTT CASSSETGGQEKLFF
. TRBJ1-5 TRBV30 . TGTGCCTGGAGTCCCCCCCCGGGTCAGCCCCAGCATTTT CAWSPPPGQPQHF
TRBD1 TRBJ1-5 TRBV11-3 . TGTGCCAGCAGCTTTACCCGGGACAGGGGGATTCAGCCCCAGCATTTT CASSFTRDRGIQPQHF
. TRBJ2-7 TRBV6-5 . TGTGCCAGCAGTCCGGGGGGCAACAGGTACGAGCAGTACTTC CASSPGGNRYEQYF
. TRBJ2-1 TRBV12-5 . TGTGCTAGTGGTTCAAACACGGGACTCCCCAAGTTCTTC CASGSNTGLPKFF
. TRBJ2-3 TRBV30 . TGTGCCTGGGATAGGACACTCACAGATACGCAGTATTTT CAWDRTLTDTQYF
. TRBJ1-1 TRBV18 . TGTGCCAGCTCACCGGGGCCCTTGAGGATGGCTTTCTTT CASSPGPLRMAFF
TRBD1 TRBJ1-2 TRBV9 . TGTGCCAGCAGCGCCCCGGGAGGGGACAGGGCTGGCTACACCTTC CASSAPGGDRAGYTF
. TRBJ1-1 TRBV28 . TGTGCCAGCAGTTTACCAGGGCGGGGGGTGAGAAACACTGAAGCTTTCTTT CASSLPGRGVRNTEAFF
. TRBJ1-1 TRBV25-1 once TGTGCCAGCAGTGAATCGGGGGGCTTGTGGACTGAAGCTTTCTTT CASSESGGLWTEAFF
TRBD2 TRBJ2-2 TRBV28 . TGTGCCAGCACGGCAGCGGGGGGGCCATACACCGGGGAGCTGTTTTTT CASTAAGGPYTGELFF
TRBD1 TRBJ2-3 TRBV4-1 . TGCGCCAGCAGCCCCAGGGGGCGTTGGGATACGCAGTATTTT CASSPRGRWDTQYF
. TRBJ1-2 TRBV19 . TGTGCCAGTAGTATGGGGCAGGGAGGCTACACCTTC CASSMGQGGYTF
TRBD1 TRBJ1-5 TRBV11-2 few TGTGCCAGCAGCTTAGCCAACCGGGACAGGTATAGCAATCAGCCCCAGCATTTT CASSLANRDRYSNQPQHF
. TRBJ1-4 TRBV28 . TGTGCCAGCAGCCGAATAATAGCAAGCGGTGAAAAACTGTTTTTT CASSRIIASGEKLFF
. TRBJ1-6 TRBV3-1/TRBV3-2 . TGTGCCAGCAGCCAAGATCGGGGGATCCATAATTCACCCCTCCACTTT CASSQDRGIHNSPLHF
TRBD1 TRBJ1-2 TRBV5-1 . TGCGCCAGCAGCTTTACTACAGGGGGAGCGCGGGGCTACACCTTC CASSFTTGGARGYTF
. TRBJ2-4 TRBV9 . TGTGCCAGCAGCGTGGGCACGCTTCAAAACATTCAGTACTTC CASSVGTLQNIQYF
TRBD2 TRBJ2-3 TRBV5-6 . TGTGCCAGCTTCTCACTCGGGACTAGCGGGGCTTACACAGATACGCAGTATTTT CASFSLGTSGAYTDTQYF
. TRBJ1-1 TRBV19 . TGTGCCAGTAGTCCGCGACGGGAGAACACTGAAGCTTTCTTT CASSPRRENTEAFF
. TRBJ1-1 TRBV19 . TGTGCCAGTAGTATGGGGACTCAGAACACTGAAGCTTTCTTT CASSMGTQNTEAFF
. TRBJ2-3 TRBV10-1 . TGCGCCAGCAGTGAGTCGATTTCAGCACCAGGAGATACGCAGTATTTT CASSESISAPGDTQYF
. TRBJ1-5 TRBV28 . TGTGCCAGCATCAGGAGAGGGTTCCCGGGCAATCAGCCCCAGCATTTT CASIRRGFPGNQPQHF